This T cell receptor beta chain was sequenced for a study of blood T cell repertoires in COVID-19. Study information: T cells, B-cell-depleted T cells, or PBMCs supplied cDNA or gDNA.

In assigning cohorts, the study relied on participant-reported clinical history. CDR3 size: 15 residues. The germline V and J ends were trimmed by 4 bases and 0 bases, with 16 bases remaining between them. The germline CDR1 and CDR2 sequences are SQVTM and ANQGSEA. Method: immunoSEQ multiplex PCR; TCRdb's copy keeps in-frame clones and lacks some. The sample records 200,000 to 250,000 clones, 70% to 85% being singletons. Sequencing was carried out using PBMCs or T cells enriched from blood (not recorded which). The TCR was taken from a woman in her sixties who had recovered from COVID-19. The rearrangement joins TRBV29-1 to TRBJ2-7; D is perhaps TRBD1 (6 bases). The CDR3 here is CSVAGAPENSYEQYF. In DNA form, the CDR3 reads TGCAGCGTTGCAGGGGCCCCCGAAAACTCCTACGAGCAGTACTTC.